The clone carrying this TCR beta chain was seen many times. This entry comes from a study of regulatory T cells in long-lasting Graves disease. Construction of TCR beta libraries relied on iRepertoire HTBI primers and on Arm-PCR targeting CDR3 regions. A single record per CDR3 protein comes from TCRdb applying MiXCR to the multiplex PCR reads. Altogether almost 450,000 distinct CDR3 sequences are present, less than 20% being singletons, with the ten largest covering roughly a tenth. V dropped 5 bases and J dropped 7 bases, with 11 bases sitting between them. There are 13 residues in the CDR3. In germline, CDR1 is SEHNR, CDR2 FQNEAQ (reference sequence). Specified time point: newly diagnosed GD, antithyroid drugs for less than 3 months. The TCR library was made from RNA extracted from PBMCs. The same specimen was also included in a second study, on T cells in Graves' hyperthyroidism and ophthalmopathy.

V usage is TRBV7-9 and J usage is TRBJ2-2; a weak D match, TRBD1 (5 bases). This receptor was taken from a woman aged 30 to 39 with Graves disease. Sequencing used peripheral blood mononuclear cells (PBMCs), obtained at new diagnosis, from a patient treated with antithyroid drugs. CDR3 protein: CASSPQGDGELFF. The CDR3 coding sequence is TGTGCCAGCAGCCCGCAGGGTGACGGGGAGCTGTTTTTT.